This T cell receptor (beta chain) was observed in a study of identical twins. Study-level results: Twins shared out-of-frame alpha sequences with excess low generation probability. Beta out-of-frame sequences showed weaker excess twin sharing.

Template switching added a universal primer binding site, and final cDNA carried unique molecular identifiers. Each CDR3 protein gets one entry after TCRdb re-called the 5' RACE reads with MiXCR. The table has some 590,000 distinct CDR3 sequences, 9% to 10% seen once. V was trimmed by 2 bases and J by 3 bases, leaving 14 bases between them. The CDR3 length is 15 residues. Germline CDR1 reads SEHNR; CDR2 reads FQNEAQ (reference sequence). Notes on this clonotype: The antigen is undetermined.

This sample was shared with a second study, whose subject was yellow fever vaccine responses in identical twins.

Input material: PBMCs. The rearrangement joins TRBV7-9 to TRBJ2-7, with D perhaps being TRBD1 or TRBD2 (5 bases each). The TCR was taken from a young woman in good health. The CDR3 DNA sequence: TGTGCCAGCAGCTTACGGGACCGAAATTACTACGAGCAGTACTTC. Protein sequence: CASSLRDRNYYEQYF.